Each of the 19 T cell receptor beta chains below was sequenced from the same sample in a study of blood T cell repertoires in COVID-19 (dated by TCRdb to 2020 to 2021). The library was generated by the immunoSEQ multiplex PCR assay. TCRdb took this table from immuneACCESS and kept in-frame rearrangements with V and J called. Such tables lack part of the clones; where checked against another copy, unresolved V genes explain under half of the gap, and the rest is unexplained. The sample table holds over 200,000 clones, of which nearly 90% were seen once. The ten top clones hold around 0.8% of the sample. The sequencing sample was made of peripheral blood. These receptor sequences come from a woman younger than 45 with acute or convalescent COVID-19.

The chain uses TRBV19 and TRBJ1-2; D call uncertain. The length of the CDR3 is 16 residues. Germline CDR1 is LNHDA and CDR2 is SQIVND (reference sequence). V was shortened by 3 bases and J by 0 bases, with 14 bases between the two germline ends. The CDR3 DNA is TGTGCCAGTAGTATCCAAGCGACGTACTCTAACTATGGCTACACCTTC. Amino acid sequence: CASSIQATYSNYGYTF. The whole variable domain, filled in from reference TRBV19 and TRBJ1-2, reads DGGITQSPKYLFRKEGQNVTLSCEQNLNHDAMYWYRQDPGQGLRLIYYSQIVNDFQKGDIAEGYSVSREKKESFPLTVTSAQKNPTAFYLCASSIQATYSNYGYTFGSGTRLTVV.

The chain has TRBV4-2 and TRBJ2-7, with D possibly TRBD2 on 5 matching bases. Per germline, CDR1 LGHNA and CDR2 YNFKEQ. The CDR3 is 12 amino acids. Trimming pared 7 bases from V and 3 bases from J, leaving 10 bases between. CDR3 in DNA: TGTGCCAGCAACACCGAGGGCTACGAGCAGTACTTC. Residues: CASNTEGYEQYF.

This clone came up a few times. The gene calls are TRBV6-2 or TRBV6-3 and TRBJ2-7; 7 bases are shared with TRBD2. The germline gives CDR1 MNHEY, CDR2 SVGEGT. The CDR3 runs 16 residues. The V and J ends lost 5 bases and 3 bases, in that order; junction bases with no gene match: 13. CDR3 bases: TGTGCCAGCAGTGAGGGAGGGGAAGGCGGGCGCTACGAGCAGTACTTC. Amino acid sequence: CASSEGGEGGRYEQYF.

The genes are TRBV27 and TRBJ2-7; D gene uncertain. The V end was cut by 2 bases, the J end by 0 bases, with 5 bases between. Germline values: CDR1 MNHEY, CDR2 SMNVEV (reference sequence). The CDR3 totals 13 residues. The CDR3 DNA reads TGTGCCAGCAGTTTAGTGAGCTCCTACGAGCAGTACTTC. This codes for CASSLVSSYEQYF.

The rearrangement joins TRBV7-9 to TRBJ1-4; D unclear. The CDR3 runs 12 residues. Germline CDR1 SEHNR, CDR2 FQNEAQ (reference sequence). V was trimmed by 3 bases and J by 3 bases, leaving 2 bases between them. The CDR3 DNA reads TGTGCCAGCAGCTTCGCTAATGAAAAACTGTTTTTT. Amino acid sequence: CASSFANEKLFF.

The chain links TRBV7-2 to TRBJ2-3; TRBD2 matches at 9 bases. The CDR3 sequence is 16 residues long. V was pared by 3 bases and J by 2 bases, with 6 bases of the junction left unmatched. Germline values: CDR1 SGHTA, CDR2 FQGNSA. As DNA, the CDR3 is TGTGCCAGCAGCTTCCGACTAGCGGAACTCACAGATACGCAGTATTTT. This encodes CASSFRLAELTDTQYF.

The chain combines TRBV19 with TRBJ1-1, with a tentative D call TRBD1 (5 bases). CDR1 LNHDA and CDR2 SQIVND come from the germline V gene (reference sequence). The ends were cut back, 1 base at V and 11 bases at J, with 14 bases in the middle. The CDR3 has 13 amino acids. The CDR3 DNA follows: TGTGCCAGTAGTATAGCCGGGGACTCGAGGGCTTTCTTT. Translating gives CASSIAGDSRAFF.

The chain couples TRBV19 to TRBJ2-2, with TRBD2 matching over 8 bases. CDR1 and CDR2 (germline): LNHDA, SQIVND (reference sequence). The CDR3 loop spans 15 amino acids. Losses at the gene ends were 7 bases for V and 6 bases for J; bases not matched to a gene: 10. The CDR3 reads CASTTLAGQSGELFF. Here the CDR3 DNA reads TGTGCCAGTACCACCCTAGCGGGCCAATCCGGGGAGCTGTTTTTT.

V usage is TRBV3-1 (or the pseudogene TRBV3-2) and J usage is TRBJ2-5, with TRBD2 matching 11 bases. CDR3 length equals 17 residues. Germline values: CDR1 LGHDT, CDR2 YNNKEL (reference sequence). J gave up 2 bases and V 1 base, and 6 bases lay outside the gene matches. CDR3 amino acids: CASSQGPSGGRQETQYF. In nucleotides, the CDR3 is TGTGCCAGCAGCCAAGGTCCTAGCGGGGGGCGACAAGAGACCCAGTACTTC.

This chain uses TRBV19 with TRBJ2-7; 7 nucleotides match TRBD1. V was clipped by 5 bases and J by 6 bases; unmatched bases: 10. The CDR3 consists of 14 residues. CDR1 LNHDA and CDR2 SQIVND come from the germline V gene (reference sequence). CDR3 nucleotides: TGTGCCAGTAGTTCAAAGGGGGCGCGTTTCGAGCAGTACTTC. Its translation: CASSSKGARFEQYF.

V is TRBV30 and J is TRBJ2-6; 11 nucleotides match TRBD1. Trimming removed 3 bases from V and 1 base from J; junction bases left unmatched: 5. The CDR3 totals 17 residues. CDR1 is GTSNPN and CDR2 is SVGIG in the germline V gene (reference sequence). DNA of the CDR3: TGTGCCTGGAGGTTTGGGACAGGGGGTTCTGGGGCCAACGTCCTGACTTTC. It is translated as CAWRFGTGGSGANVLTF.

The chain carries TRBV19 and TRBJ2-2, with TRBD2 identical over 12 bases. Germline assignment: CDR1 LNHDA and CDR2 SQIVND (reference sequence). The junction had 4 bases not matched to a gene; V was cut back by 2 bases and J by 6 bases. The CDR3 has 16 amino acids. The CDR3: CASSIRLAGESGELFF. CDR3 coding DNA: TGTGCCAGTAGTATAAGACTAGCGGGAGAATCCGGGGAGCTGTTTTTT.

This clone was picked up one time. The chain links TRBV24-1 to TRBJ2-7; 7 nucleotides align to TRBD1. The CDR3 runs to 15 residues. V lost 4 bases, J lost 4 bases, and 9 bases stayed unmatched. The germline CDR1 and CDR2 sequences are KGHDR and SFDVKD. CDR3 sequence: CATSDLGQAQYEQYF. The CDR3 nucleotides read TGTGCCACCAGTGACCTTGGACAGGCTCAGTACGAGCAGTACTTC.

CDR3: CASSTRQGTLTDTQYF. The CDR3 coding sequence is TGTGCCAGCAGCACCCGTCAGGGGACCCTGACAGATACGCAGTATTTT. The genes are TRBV9 and TRBJ2-3; TRBD1 is a possible D gene (6 bases). The CDR3 length is 16 residues. V was cut by 4 bases and J by 3 bases, with 18 bases left in between. The V gene's germline CDR1 is SGDLS and CDR2 YYNGEE.

The CDR3 sequence: CASSIGGAGRYEQYF. The CDR3, as DNA: TGTGCCAGTAGTATCGGCGGGGCGGGAAGGTACGAGCAGTACTTC. This chain joins TRBV19 and TRBJ2-7, with D maybe TRBD2 (6 bases). Trimming cost V 3 bases and J 4 bases, with 16 bases left between them. CDR3 length: 15 residues. CDR1 and CDR2 from the germline V gene are LNHDA and SQIVND (reference sequence).

This clone was detected once. The rearrangement joins TRBV11-3 to TRBJ1-2; 7 positions agree with TRBD1. Germline CDR1 reads SGHNT; CDR2 reads YENEEA. The CDR3 runs 16 residues. The V and J ends lost 5 bases and 1 base, in that order; junction bases with no gene match: 10. The CDR3 spells CASSRSLGGLNYGYTF. The CDR3 DNA sequence: TGTGCCAGCAGCCGCAGCCTAGGGGGCCTTAACTATGGCTACACCTTC.

The V and J genes are TRBV9 and TRBJ1-4; no definite D call. CDR1 and CDR2 (germline): SGDLS, YYNGEE. The V gene lost 0 bases and the J gene lost 4 bases, with 10 bases spanning the gap. The CDR3 length is 15 residues. The CDR3 DNA sequence: TGTGCCAGCAGCGTAGAAGGGAGCCGTAATGAAAAACTGTTTTTT. Translated, it gives CASSVEGSRNEKLFF. Drawing the rest from reference TRBV9 and TRBJ1-4, the complete variable domain is DSGVTQTPKHLITATGQRVTLRCSPRSGDLSVYWYQQSLDQGLQFLIQYYNGEERAKGNILERFSAQQFPDLHSELNLSSLELGDSALYFCASSVEGSRNEKLFFGSGTQLSVL.

This clone appeared a single time. V gene TRBV6-1 combines with J gene TRBJ2-1; the D is unclear. Trimming shortened V by 4 bases and J by 0 bases, and 13 bases separated the two germline ends. CDR1 and CDR2 from the germline V gene are MNHNS and SASEGT. This CDR3 is 16 amino acids long. CDR3 bases: TGTGCCAGCAGTGGATCTCTACTGAGCTCCTACAATGAGCAGTTCTTC. Encoded protein: CASSGSLLSSYNEQFF.

The rearrangement links TRBV5-6 to TRBJ2-2; D unresolved. The V gene's germline CDR1 is SGHDT and CDR2 YYEEEE. The CDR3 is 11 residues long. The V and J ends lost 0 bases and 9 bases respectively, with 3 bases between them. The CDR3 loop is CASSLGRELFF. In DNA form, the CDR3 reads TGTGCCAGCAGCTTGGGGCGGGAGCTGTTTTTT.